The 10 T cell receptor beta chains reported below all come from one sample, sequenced in a study of low-dose radiotherapy and immunotherapy resistance in tumors. Time point denoted: after trial treatment. Documented treatment: LDRT plus nivolumab, ipilimumab, low-dose cyclophosphamide and aspirin (RACIN trial). Both TCRalpha and TCRbeta chains were reverse transcribed with V-gene-specific primers. For amplifying TCRs, the PCR ran for 15 to 20 cycles with Phusion, which was used together with a constant-region primer and the adapter on the V primers. TCRdb re-analysed the reads in MiXCR, keeping a single row per CDR3 protein. The sample has approximately 100,000 distinct CDR3 sequences, about 20% seen once. The starting material was PBMCs, obtained after low-dose radiotherapy plus immunotherapy. These receptors were collected from a male donor with prostate cancer.

This clonotype was seen at least ten times. The CDR3 region is CASAGQGGLLTYEQYF. CDR3 bases: TGTGCCAGCGCTGGACAGGGGGGTCTCCTGACTTACGAGCAGTACTTC. This chain connects TRBV19 to TRBJ2-7; 10 bases map to TRBD1. The CDR3 is 16 residues long. With 9 bases clipped from V and 4 bases from J, the junction kept 15 bases outside the gene matches. Germline V gene sequence: CDR1 LNHDA, CDR2 SQIVND (reference sequence).

This clonotype has a count of ten or more. At one boundary the junction diverges from the germline segment, which might be a read error. This chain uses TRBV7-2 with TRBJ1-2; D not resolved. The CDR3 length is 13 residues. Germline CDR1 reads SGHTA; CDR2 reads FQGNSA. CDR3 coding DNA: TGTGCCAGCAGCTTAGGGCAGGTTTATGGCTACAACTTC. Its translation: CASSLGQVYGYNF.

This clonotype occurred many times. The gene calls are TRBV11-2 and TRBJ1-2, with 11 bases lining up with TRBD1. The trim removed 4 bases at V and 7 bases at J, leaving 8 bases unmatched. CDR1 is SGHAT and CDR2 is FQNNGV in the germline V gene. The CDR3 length is 15 residues. CDR3 nucleotide sequence: TGTGCCAGCAGCTCCCCGGACAGGGGGCTATTTGGCTACACCTTC. It specifies CASSSPDRGLFGYTF.

This clonotype was found many times. The chain uses TRBV6-5 and TRBJ1-2; 7 positions match TRBD1. The CDR3 has 16 residues. Germline V CDR1 and CDR2: MNHEY, SVGAGI. Losses at the gene ends were 0 bases for V and 6 bases for J; bases not matched to a gene: 10. Here the CDR3 reads CASSYSAGGSFDGYTF. The CDR3 region has the DNA TGTGCCAGCAGTTACTCAGCAGGGGGGAGTTTTGATGGCTACACCTTC.

In regard to this clonotype: A much larger clonotype is one base distant, so this may be a read error. This chain links TRBV5-1 with TRBJ2-5, with D tentatively TRBD1 or TRBD2 (5 bases each). The germline CDR1 and CDR2 sequences are SGHRS and YFSETQ. This CDR3 has 16 amino acids. The CDR3 loop reads CASSLPGTANQEAQYF. The CDR3, as DNA: TGCGCCAGCAGCTTACCCGGGACCGCTAACCAAGAGGCCCAGTACTTC.

This clonotype was detected ten times or more. The chain combines TRBV19 with TRBJ1-5; D possibly corresponds to TRBD1 (6 bases). The CDR3 has 14 amino acids. Germline CDR1 reads LNHDA; CDR2 reads SQIVND (reference sequence). The ends were cut back, 4 bases at V and 3 bases at J, with 10 bases in the middle. The CDR3 reads CASSTRDNNQPQHF. The CDR3 DNA reads TGTGCCAGTAGTACCCGGGACAACAATCAGCCCCAGCATTTT.

Turning to this clonotype: A read error is likely here: a far larger clone is one base away. The genes are TRBV5-6 and TRBJ2-1; 9 nucleotides match TRBD1. CDR1 is SGHDT and CDR2 is YYEEEE in the germline V gene. The CDR3 extends over 16 amino acids. Germline trimming cut 0 bases from V and 10 bases from J; bases unmatched to any gene: 11. The CDR3 loop is CASSLVGGTGTYEQFF. The CDR3 DNA reads as TGTGCCAGCAGCTTGGTAGGTGGGACAGGGACCTACGAGCAGTTCTTC.

In its sample, this clonotype was seen many times. The gene calls are TRBV10-3 and TRBJ2-2, with TRBD1 matching 10 bases. Germline CDR1 and CDR2: ENHRY and SYGVKD. CDR3 size: 14 residues. The V segment lost 6 bases and the J segment 7 bases; nucleotides outside the gene matches: 5. CDR3 bases: TGTGCCATCAGGGGGGACAGGGGCAACGGGGAGCTGTTTTTT. It codes for CAIRGDRGNGELFF.

This clonotype appeared many times. The rearrangement joins TRBV5-4 to TRBJ2-7; 8 bases map to TRBD1. With 4 bases clipped from V and 5 bases from J, the junction kept 14 bases outside the gene matches. The CDR3 contains 16 residues. The germline V gene encodes CDR1 SGHNT and CDR2 YYREEE (reference sequence). The CDR3 coding sequence is TGTGCCAGCAGCCCATCACCGGGACAGGCGAGCCACGAGCAGTACTTC. It is translated as CASSPSPGQASHEQYF.

This clonotype was counted ten times or more. This chain uses TRBV19 with TRBJ1-5; no firm D call. This CDR3 has 13 amino acids. The V gene's germline CDR1 is LNHDA and CDR2 SQIVND (reference sequence). V was clipped by 6 bases and J by 5 bases, with 11 bases between them. In nucleotides, the CDR3 is TGTGCCAGTAGCCAGGAACGGGATCAGCCCCAGCATTTT. Translation gives CASSQERDQPQHF.